This TCR beta chain was captured by sequencing in a study of T cell repertoires in cytomegalovirus infection. Study-wide context: The authors used CMV epitopes that were HLA-C-restricted (recently identified) and HLA-B-restricted (well studied). Both a matching HLA type and CMV infection were indicated by public TCR beta signatures.

Overall study findings and caveats: The ex vivo response was dominated by HLA-C-restricted CMV-specific TCR beta clonotypes. Cumulative public TCR beta family frequency identified carriers of CMV plus the relevant HLA.

In regard to this clonotype: Its cognate antigen is unknown.

One entry per CDR3 protein results from TCRdb running MiXCR on the reads. The sample consists of fewer than 1,000,000 distinct CDR3 sequences, under 40% of them appearing once. This clonotype originated in a human donor in good health (CMV status not recorded). Some clones in this sample may be carry-over from other donors' samples. The sequenced sample was cultured CD8+ T cells from PBMCs, obtained from culture after CMV antigen stimulation.

CDR3 in DNA: TGTGCCAGCAGGCATCCCCGGGACAGGGGGAGCAATCAGCCCCAGCATTTT. The encoded protein is CASRHPRDRGSNQPQHF. The chain recombines TRBV28 with TRBJ1-5; 11 nucleotides align to TRBD1. Per germline, CDR1 MDHEN and CDR2 SYDVKM. The CDR3 has 17 amino acids. J gave up 1 base and V 6 bases, and 8 bases lay outside the gene matches.